This TCR beta chain was profiled in a study of blood T cell repertoires in COVID-19 (dated by TCRdb to 2020 to 2022). As for the study more broadly: Collaborator samples came from the United States, Italy and Spain and covered acute and convalescent phases of COVID-19. A freely available public database, intended as a resource for researchers studying the immune response to SARS-CoV-2, is where the repertoires were released. The samples were drawn from two sources: the first 160 participants of the ongoing ImmuneRACE study, and 1,000 to 1,500 subjects contributed by 6 global collaborators. Where available, HLA class I and class II types were taken from metadata supplied by the sample provider and were not determined by assay-based typing. The dataset comprised deeply sampled blood TCRbeta repertoires from subjects exposed to, actively infected with, or recovered from COVID-19. The prospective study material was composed of cDNA or gDNA derived from T cells, B-cell-depleted T cells, or PBMCs. Nearly every sample came with metadata listing a de-identified subject ID, COVID-19 status, age in years and sex. What the research found in general, with its limitations: Clinical and demographic metadata were provided uncurated, with the amount varying by source and participant.

TCRbeta CDR3 regions were amplified from genomic DNA by means of the immunoSEQ Assay, a bias-controlled multiplex PCR. The source study handled its data this way. The number of nucleated cells in each sample was estimated by amplification of reference gene primers within the assay. Sequence reads were collapsed and filtered to measure the absolute abundance of every unique TCRbeta CDR3 rearrangement. For each sample, productive Simpson clonality was calculated as the square root of Simpson's diversity index across productive rearrangements. TCRdb provides this immuneACCESS table in a form limited to in-frame rearrangements. Some clones are lacking; in checked studies, under half of them reflect an unresolved V gene, and why the rest are absent is not known. V and J calls and clone size follow that table, whereas D and trimming were derived from the DNA. This sample holds about 210,000 clones; about 92% were observed only once. The biggest ten clones account for 0.95% to 1.5% of the sample.

Points on this clone: The clone's antigen remains unknown. Base quality data are lacking; no much larger clone is found one base away.

The collaborating institutions used their own protocols to collect whole blood in K2EDTA tubes. For TCRbeta analysis, collaborators shipped samples as frozen whole blood, isolated PBMCs, or DNA extracted from either of those sample types. The V end loses 3 bases and the J end loses 3 bases, and a stretch of 11 bases separates them. From its cysteine to its phenylalanine, the CDR3 spans 14 amino acids. Only CDR3 DNA remains: 42 bases, in frame from the first base. The V gene is TRBV23-1 and the J gene is TRBJ2-5; TRBD2 could be the D gene, as 5 bases match. TRBV23-1 is an open reading frame, and its role is uncertain. Sequencing input: peripheral blood. This clonotype was sampled from a young man with acute or convalescent COVID-19. DNA sequence: TGCGCCAGCAGTCAGTCGGGAACTAAAGAGACCCAGTACTTC. Translated, this is CASSQSGTKETQYF.